These T cell receptor beta chains were read from a single sample in a study of T cell changes during pregnancy in multiple sclerosis. Assay: immunoSEQ multiplex PCR; the TCRdb copy retains only in-frame clones and omits some. The sample carries about 39,000 clones, 94% recorded once. This sample comprised CD4+ T cells from peripheral blood mononuclear cells, obtained after pregnancy. Receptors were obtained from a female donor with multiple sclerosis, enrolled in a pregnancy study. Each CDR3 is given with its conserved first and last residue. D genes are given only for firm matches. Expanded clones get a size class; other rows say once, few or many, or leave the size out.

14	TRBV2	TRBD1	-	TRBJ2-3	CASSTDRGMDTQYF	TGTGCCAGCAGTACGGACAGGGGGATGGATACGCAGTATTTT
19	TRBV11-2	TRBD2	-	TRBJ2-3	CASSFSSGGATGRTDTQYF	TGTGCCAGCAGCTTTTCTAGCGGGGGGGCCACGGGACGCACAGATACGCAGTATTTT
15	TRBV6-5	TRBD1	-	TRBJ2-5	CASSQPGQGQETQYF	TGTGCCAGCAGTCAACCGGGACAGGGCCAAGAGACCCAGTACTTC
15	TRBV4-1	-	-	TRBJ2-2	CASSSAGQHTGELFF	TGCGCCAGCAGCTCCGCCGGACAGCACACCGGGGAGCTGTTTTTT
16	TRBV9	TRBD1	-	TRBJ1-3	CASSGQGSGSGNTIYF	TGTGCCAGCAGCGGACAGGGGAGCGGCTCTGGAAACACCATATATTTT
15	TRBV27	-	once	TRBJ2-3	CASSSWGGSTDTQYF	TGTGCCAGCAGTTCATGGGGGGGCAGCACAGATACGCAGTATTTT
15	TRBV11-2	TRBD2	-	TRBJ2-1	CASSPIAGDYNEQFF	TGTGCCAGCAGCCCCATAGCGGGGGACTACAATGAGCAGTTCTTC
15	TRBV19	TRBD1	few	TRBJ2-3	CASSTGTGGGDTQYF	TGTGCCAGTAGTACCGGGACAGGGGGCGGGGATACGCAGTATTTT
15	TRBV5-1	TRBD1	-	TRBJ2-3	CASSLLTGGGDTQYF	TGCGCCAGCAGCTTGCTTACAGGGGGTGGAGATACGCAGTATTTT
15	TRBV10-2	TRBD2	-	TRBJ2-5	CASSRGSGGGETQYF	TGCGCCAGCAGCCGCGGGAGCGGGGGGGGTGAGACCCAGTACTTC
14	TRBV9	TRBD2	-	TRBJ2-7	CASSQGLAFHEQYF	TGTGCCAGCAGCCAAGGACTAGCTTTCCACGAGCAGTACTTC
16	TRBV5-3	TRBD1	-	TRBJ1-5	CARSPRRGTDYQPQHF	TGTGCCAGAAGCCCTAGACGGGGGACAGATTATCAGCCCCAGCATTTT
13	TRBV6-1	-	-	TRBJ1-1	CASKLGGGSEAFF	TGTGCCAGCAAACTAGGCGGGGGTTCCGAAGCTTTCTTT
15	TRBV29-1	TRBD2	-	TRBJ2-3	CSACSGGISTDTQYF	TGCAGCGCGTGTAGCGGGGGGATTAGCACAGATACGCAGTATTTT
13	TRBV7-2	-	-	TRBJ2-3	CASSTEISDTQYF	TGTGCCAGCAGCACTGAAATCTCCGATACGCAGTATTTT
15	TRBV7-8	TRBD2	-	TRBJ2-1	CASSLGAGGVNEQFF	TGTGCCAGCAGCTTAGGCGCGGGGGGGGTTAATGAGCAGTTCTTC
14	TRBV6-1	TRBD2	-	TRBJ2-2	CAGQSGANTGELFF	TGTGCCGGGCAAAGCGGGGCGAACACCGGGGAGCTGTTTTTT
14	TRBV10-3	-	-	TRBJ2-6	CAISAGAGANVLTF	TGTGCCATCAGTGCAGGGGCCGGGGCCAACGTCCTGACTTTC
15	TRBV27	-	-	TRBJ1-5	CASSLARDGNQPQHF	TGTGCCAGCAGTTTAGCCAGGGATGGCAATCAGCCCCAGCATTTT
11	TRBV5-1	TRBD2	-	TRBJ2-7	CASSLGTSEYF	TGCGCCAGCAGCTTGGGGACTAGCGAGTACTTC
15	TRBV5-6	-	-	TRBJ1-1	CASGQAPGQNTEAFF	TGTGCCAGCGGCCAAGCGCCGGGACAGAACACTGAAGCTTTCTTT
17	TRBV7-2	-	-	TRBJ2-3	CASSLLVRGGKADTQYF	TGTGCCAGCAGCTTATTAGTCCGCGGCGGGAAAGCAGATACGCAGTATTTT
15	TRBV5-5	TRBD1	-	TRBJ1-5	CASSPWTGTNQPQHF	TGTGCCAGCAGCCCCTGGACAGGGACTAATCAGCCCCAGCATTTT